Reported below is one T cell receptor (beta chain). Antigen unknown. Profiled with immunoSEQ multiplex PCR; TCRdb holds only in-frame clones, not every one. The sample includes about 2 million clones, about 95% seen only once; the top ten take more than 0.95%. Positively selected for CCR7, the CD45RO-negative cells used as naive CD8 cells excluded terminally differentiated effector memory CD45RA+ cells. This CDR3 region has 15 residues. The ends lost 5 bases at V and 6 bases at J; junction bases unmatched: 12. CDR1 and CDR2 from the germline V gene are PRHDT and FYEKMQ (reference sequence). The data originate from a study of shared clonotypes between healthy human individuals. Study conclusions and caveats: A reduction in generation probabilities was seen for non-shared clonotypes relative to those shared by all four donors. Approximately 5% was the fraction of naive CD4 clonotypes found shared across several donors. Though the depth was large, rarefaction showed that sorted-subset sequencing was incomplete.

The chain couples TRBV13 to TRBJ2-5, with 7 bases identical to TRBD1. This clonotype originated in a young man in good health. The sample comprised naive CD8+ T cells sorted from blood. CDR3: CASSLTTTGQKTQYF. Written as DNA, the CDR3 is TGTGCCAGCAGCCTTACGACGACAGGGCAGAAGACCCAGTACTTC.